The next 20 T cell receptor beta chains were all read from a single sample in a study of early T cells in non-severe SARS-CoV-2 infection (dated by TCRdb to the early 2020s). The library was produced with 5' RACE. The sample was run on a NextSeq 500. The public reads were reanalyzed by TCRdb: fastp trimming at Q25, MiXCR alignment, in-frame beta chains only. Each CDR3 protein appears once, grouped with its most common genes and DNA. The sample data list 68,000 or so distinct CDR3 sequences, and approximately 13% of these were observed just once. Approximately 4.7% of the sample goes to the ten largest clones. Source material: whole blood. The receptors derive from an adult who was a healthcare worker with PCR-confirmed SARS-CoV-2 infection or an uninfected control (not recorded which).

This clonotype was counted at least ten times. The chain couples TRBV11-3 to TRBJ2-7; tentative D call: TRBD2 (5 bases). Germline V gene lookup returns CDR1 SGHNT and CDR2 YENEEA. V was clipped by 5 bases and J by 3 bases, with 14 bases between them. The CDR3 contains 14 residues. In DNA, the CDR3 is TGTGCCAGCAGCCCCGGTGAGGGATACTACGAGCAGTACTTC. As protein: CASSPGEGYYEQYF.

This clonotype was observed many times. The chain carries TRBV29-1 and TRBJ2-3, with D possibly TRBD2 on 7 matching bases. Trimming left V 6 bases short and J 9 bases short, with 16 bases between. CDR3 size: 12 residues. Germline V lookup: CDR1 SQVTM, CDR2 ANQGSEA. DNA for the CDR3: TGCAGCGTCGCACCGGGGGGCGGGACGCAGTATTTT. It is translated as CSVAPGGGTQYF.

This clonotype was seen more than once but under ten times. The chain carries TRBV12-3 or TRBV12-4 and TRBJ2-2; D is undetermined. This CDR3 spans 14 amino acids. V was trimmed by 6 bases and J by 1 base, leaving 9 bases between them. In nucleotides, the CDR3 is TGTGCCAGCAGACGGACGCGGAACACCGGGGAGCTGTTTTTT. Its translation is CASRRTRNTGELFF.

This clonotype occurred many times. The chain is built from TRBV29-1 and TRBJ1-2; weak D call: TRBD1 (6 bases). The CDR3 totals 12 residues. Germline assignment: CDR1 SQVTM and CDR2 ANQGSEA. V was clipped by 3 bases and J by 5 bases, with 10 bases between them. The CDR3 nucleotides are TGCAGCGTTGACGCGGGGGCGTATGGCTACACCTTC. It codes for CSVDAGAYGYTF.

This clonotype was seen many times. This chain links TRBV5-1 with TRBJ2-7; D remains unclear. This CDR3 is 15 amino acids long. Trimming removed 4 bases at V and 0 bases at J, with 14 bases between. Germline V CDR1 and CDR2: SGHRS, YFSETQ. In DNA, the CDR3 is TGCGCCAGCAGCCTGGGGTACACCTCCTCCTACGAGCAGTACTTC. Amino acids: CASSLGYTSSYEQYF.

In this sample, this clonotype turned up many times. The chain has TRBV10-2 and TRBJ1-1, with D perhaps matching TRBD1 (5 bases). V lost 6 bases and J lost 3, with 11 bases in between. Germline V gene data show CDR1 as WSHSY and CDR2 as SAAADI. The CDR3 covers 13 residues. The CDR3 spells CASSLQVYTEAFF. The CDR3 coding sequence is TGCGCCAGCAGCCTACAGGTGTACACTGAAGCTTTCTTT.

This clonotype was detected many times. The V gene is TRBV12-5, the J gene TRBJ2-7; D gene unclear. The V gene lost 0 bases and the J gene lost 1 base, with 7 bases spanning the gap. This CDR3 has 14 residues. The germline V gene has CDR1 LGHNT and CDR2 FRNRAP. CDR3 DNA: TGTGCTAGTGGTTTGGTAGGGCGGTCCTACGAGCAGTACTTC. This gives the protein CASGLVGRSYEQYF.

The chain carries TRBV6-5 and TRBJ2-7, with D perhaps matching TRBD1 (6 bases). CDR1 MNHEY and CDR2 SVGAGI come from the germline V gene. The CDR3 is 12 amino acids. Trimming cost V 6 bases and J 3 bases, with 9 bases left between them. The CDR3 loop is CASSRRGYEQYF. The CDR3 DNA sequence: TGTGCCAGCAGCCGCAGGGGCTACGAGCAGTACTTC.

This clonotype is categorized as medium-sized (0.01 to 0.1%). The chain uses TRBV3-1 and TRBJ1-1; D unresolved. Trimming stripped 2 bases from V and 9 bases from J, with 10 bases between. CDR1 and CDR2 from the germline V gene are LGHDT and YNNKEL (reference sequence). The CDR3 sequence is 12 residues long. As DNA, the CDR3 is TGTGCCAGCAGCCAACTTTCAGAGAAAGCTTTCTTT. Translated, it gives CASSQLSEKAFF.

This clonotype has at least ten counts. The V call is TRBV5-1, the J call TRBJ2-2; a weak D match, TRBD2 (5 bases). CDR1 is SGHRS, CDR2 YFSETQ, per germline. The CDR3 covers 17 residues. The germline V and J ends were trimmed by 5 bases and 4 bases, with 21 bases remaining between them. The CDR3 sequence: CASSPAYMRTSTGELFF. CDR3 in DNA: TGCGCCAGCAGTCCTGCCTACATGAGAACTAGCACCGGGGAGCTGTTTTTT.

This clonotype has a count of ten or more. This chain connects TRBV10-3 to TRBJ1-1; a weak D match, TRBD1 (5 bases). V lost 10 bases, J lost 0 bases, and 9 bases lay in between. This CDR3 has 12 amino acids. CDR1 and CDR2 (germline): ENHRY, SYGVKD. The CDR3 nucleotides read TGTGCCACGCAGGGACTGAACACTGAAGCTTTCTTT. It translates to CATQGLNTEAFF.

This clonotype was seen at least ten times. This chain connects TRBV29-1 to TRBJ2-6; D not certain. Germline V gene data show CDR1 as SQVTM and CDR2 as ANQGSEA. The CDR3 covers 13 residues. V was clipped by 4 bases and J by 0 bases, with 4 bases between them. CDR3 sequence: CSVGVSGANVLTF. The CDR3 bases are TGCAGCGTTGGGGTCTCTGGGGCCAACGTCCTGACTTTC.

This chain connects TRBV25-1 to TRBJ1-5, with 7 nucleotides matching TRBD1. The germline V gene has CDR1 MGHDK and CDR2 SYGVNS. The CDR3 consists of 14 residues. J gave up 4 bases and V 4 bases, and 4 bases lay outside the gene matches. Here the CDR3 reads CASSGTGGNQPQHF. The CDR3 DNA reads TGTGCCAGCAGTGGGACAGGTGGGAATCAGCCCCAGCATTTT.

A few counts support this clonotype. The rearrangement uses TRBV10-2 and TRBJ2-1; 8 bases fit TRBD1. Germline loops: CDR1 WSHSY, CDR2 SAAADI. Germline trimming cut 8 bases from V and 6 bases from J; bases unmatched to any gene: 3. This CDR3 spans 12 amino acids. CDR3 nucleotides: TGCGCCAGCCGGGACAGGATCAATGAGCAGTTCTTC. This gives the protein CASRDRINEQFF.

V is TRBV29-1 and J is TRBJ2-7, with 9 bases lining up with TRBD1. Looked up from germline, CDR1 is SQVTM and CDR2 is ANQGSEA. Germline trimming cut 6 bases from V and 0 bases from J; bases unmatched to any gene: 9. This CDR3 region has 15 residues. This chain's CDR3 is CSVLDRDRVSYEQYF. In DNA form, the CDR3 reads TGCAGCGTCCTTGACCGGGACAGGGTCTCCTACGAGCAGTACTTC.

In this sample, this clonotype turned up many times. The chain links TRBV6-2 or TRBV6-3 to TRBJ1-1; TRBD1 matches at 7 bases. Per germline, CDR1 MNHEY and CDR2 SVGEGT. The CDR3 consists of 19 residues. Germline trimming cut 7 bases from V and 0 bases from J; bases unmatched to any gene: 20. The CDR3 protein is CASNKLRGRGLLMNTEAFF. CDR3 sequence (DNA): TGTGCCAGCAACAAATTGCGGGGAAGGGGGCTACTCATGAACACTGAAGCTTTCTTT.

Regarding this clonotype: A much larger clonotype is one base distant, so this may be a read error. Given the absence of the conserved phenylalanine or tryptophan at the CDR3 end, a read error is likely. This sequence joins TRBV2 and TRBJ1-5, with D possibly matching TRBD1 (5 bases). CDR1 and CDR2 (germline): SNHLY, FYNNEI. The CDR3 loop spans 14 amino acids. The germline V and J ends were trimmed by 5 bases and 4 bases, with 12 bases remaining between them. In DNA form, the CDR3 reads TGTGCCAGCAGTACCCAAGGGACTAATCAGCCCCAGCATCTT. Protein: CASSTQGTNQPQHL.

This clonotype was counted many times. The chain is built from TRBV12-5 and TRBJ1-1; D not resolved. Trimming took 6 bases from V and 7 from J, leaving 12 bases between them. The CDR3 has 12 residues. Germline V gives CDR1 LGHNT, CDR2 FRNRAP. DNA of the CDR3: TGTGCTAGTGGACAACCGGCTCTTGAAGCTTTCTTT. This sequence encodes CASGQPALEAFF. The whole variable domain, filled in from reference TRBV12-5 and TRBJ1-1, reads DARVTQTPRHKVTEMGQEVTMRCQPILGHNTVFWYRQTMMQGLELLAYFRNRAPLDDSGMPKDRFSAEMPDATLATLKIQPSEPRDSAVYFCASGQPALEAFFGQGTRLTVV.

The CDR3 coding sequence is TGTGCCAGCAGTCAGGACACTTACTACGAGCAGTACTTC. Translated: CASSQDTYYEQYF. The V and J genes are TRBV5-5 and TRBJ2-7, with D possibly being TRBD1 (5 bases). Per the germline V gene, CDR1 is SGHKS and CDR2 is YYEKEE (reference sequence). V lost 5 bases to trimming and J lost 3 bases, with 12 bases between them. There are 13 residues in the CDR3. The full variable domain, in which reference TRBV5-5 and TRBJ2-7 provide the parts outside the CDR3, is DAGVTQSPTHLIKTRGQQVTLRCSPISGHKSVSWYQQVLGQGPQFIFQYYEKEERGRGNFPDRFSARQFPNYSSELNVNALLLGDSALYLCASSQDTYYEQYFGPGTRLTVT.

The rearrangement joins TRBV10-3 to TRBJ2-7, with 10 bases matching TRBD1. There are 14 residues in the CDR3. Germline-derived CDR1 and CDR2 are ENHRY and SYGVKD. Germline trimming cut 3 bases from V and 3 bases from J; bases unmatched to any gene: 2. The CDR3 sequence: CAISDRTGGYEQYF. The CDR3 nucleotides are TGTGCCATCAGTGATCGGACAGGGGGCTACGAGCAGTACTTC.